The present T cell receptor (beta chain) was sequenced within a study of PD-1 blockade in classical Hodgkin lymphoma. The study's findings and limits: CD4+ TCR diversity, unlike CD8+, climbed significantly by C4D1.

TCRdb keeps only in-frame clones here, not all; method: immunoSEQ multiplex PCR. Of about 12,000 clones listed, around 85% are singletons. Comments on this clone: Antigen: not known.

As to time point: cycle 4 day 1 (C4D1), after about 6 weeks of nivolumab. Brentuximab vedotin exposure varied, and every patient relapsed after autologous stem cell transplantation. Magnetic negative selection of thawed PBMCs was the method by which CD4+ T cells were purified. Relapsed/refractory classical Hodgkin lymphoma patients had complete, partial or progressive responses. Between the trimmed V and J ends, which lost 6 bases and 1 base, there was a span of 12 bases. The CDR3 has 14 residues. Germline V gene data show CDR1 as KGHSH and CDR2 as LQKENI. J is TRBJ1-2 and V is TRBV18; TRBD1 might be the D (5 bases). Sequencing was performed on CD4+ T cells from blood, taken before the fourth cycle of nivolumab. This sequence originates from a human donor with classical Hodgkin lymphoma. In DNA, the CDR3 is TGTGCCAGCTCGACAGTGTCAGATAACTATGGCTACACCTTC. Amino acids: CASSTVSDNYGYTF.